The 12 T cell receptor beta chains presented below share a single source sample, sequenced in a study of blood T cell repertoires in COVID-19. Here immunoSEQ multiplex PCR was the method, and the copy in TCRdb shows in-frame clones only, minus some. The sample lists tens of thousands of clones, 80% to 90% occurring once. Sequencing was carried out using peripheral blood. These receptors were obtained from a human donor in a cohort sampled during active COVID-19.

The gene calls are TRBV4-2 and TRBJ1-5, with TRBD1 matching over 8 bases. The V gene's germline CDR1 is LGHNA and CDR2 YNFKEQ. Trimming at V came to 3 bases and at J to 2 bases, leaving 18 bases not matched to a gene. This CDR3 is built from 20 residues. CDR3 amino acids: CASSQYYGTGGVRGNQPQHF. The CDR3 nucleotides read TGTGCCAGCAGCCAGTACTACGGAACAGGGGGGGTTAGAGGCAATCAGCCCCAGCATTTT.

The chain joins TRBV4-1 to TRBJ2-7; possibly TRBD2 for D (5 bases). Germline V gene lookup returns CDR1 MGHRA and CDR2 YSYEKL. This CDR3 is built from 14 residues. Between the trimmed V and J ends, which lost 0 bases and 7 bases, there was a span of 13 bases. The CDR3 spells CASSQDSGWEEQYF. The CDR3 DNA follows: TGCGCCAGCAGCCAAGACTCGGGATGGGAAGAGCAGTACTTC.

The chain joins TRBV7-6 to TRBJ2-3, with 8 bases fitting TRBD1. The CDR3 is 17 residues long. Germline CDR1 and CDR2: SGHVS and FNYEAQ. Trimming removed 0 bases from V and 2 bases from J; junction bases left unmatched: 7. CDR3 amino acids: CASSLARAGQATDTQYF. In nucleotides, the CDR3 is TGTGCCAGCAGCTTAGCGAGGGCGGGACAGGCCACAGATACGCAGTATTTT.

The genes are TRBV6-2 or TRBV6-3 and TRBJ1-4; 7 bases line up with TRBD1. The germline V gene encodes CDR1 MNHEY and CDR2 SVGEGT. The CDR3 is 16 amino acids. The V segment lost 6 bases and the J segment 0 bases; nucleotides outside the gene matches: 7. DNA for the CDR3: TGTGCCAGCAGCTTAAACAGGGGCGCAACTAATGAAAAACTGTTTTTT. Amino acid sequence: CASSLNRGATNEKLFF.

The chain has TRBV9 and TRBJ1-1, with TRBD1 matching over 7 bases. V lost 0 bases, J lost 1 base, and 3 bases stayed unmatched. The CDR3 has 15 amino acids. Germline values: CDR1 SGDLS, CDR2 YYNGEE. The CDR3 sequence is CASSVVAGGNTEAFF. The CDR3, as DNA: TGTGCCAGCAGCGTAGTGGCAGGGGGGAACACTGAAGCTTTCTTT.

The V call is TRBV5-4, the J call TRBJ2-1; TRBD2 matches at 7 bases. The V gene's germline CDR1 is SGHNT and CDR2 YYREEE (reference sequence). Trimming at V came to 3 bases and at J to 4 bases, leaving 4 bases not matched to a gene. The CDR3 consists of 14 residues. The CDR3 sequence: CASSSGGLYNEQFF. In DNA, the CDR3 is TGTGCCAGCAGCTCGGGAGGTCTATACAATGAGCAGTTCTTC.

The V gene is TRBV6-4, the J gene TRBJ2-4; 7 nucleotides match TRBD1. Germline CDR1 and CDR2: MRHNA and SNTAGT. Trimming took 5 bases from V and 0 from J; bases not matched to a gene: 7. This CDR3 contains 16 residues. In nucleotides, the CDR3 is TGTGCCAGCAGTTTAGGGGGCAGGCTAGCCAAAAACATTCAGTACTTC. This translates into CASSLGGRLAKNIQYF.

V gene TRBV7-9 combines with J gene TRBJ1-4, with 7 positions matching TRBD1. The germline CDR1 and CDR2 sequences are SEHNR and FQNEAQ (reference sequence). This CDR3 contains 14 residues. The V gene end was trimmed by 5 bases and the J gene end by 5 bases; junction bases not matched to a gene: 5. CDR3 bases: TGTGCCAGCAGCCCCGGGACAGTAAATGAAAAACTGTTTTTT. This sequence encodes CASSPGTVNEKLFF. Based on the CDR3 plus reference TRBV7-9 and TRBJ1-4, the full variable domain is DTGVSQNPRHKITKRGQNVTFRCDPISEHNRLYWYRQTLGQGPEFLTYFQNEAQLEKSRLLSDRFSAERPKGSFSTLEIQRTEQGDSAMYLCASSPGTVNEKLFFGSGTQLSVL.

The V call is TRBV14, the J call TRBJ2-4, with D possibly TRBD2 on 6 matching bases. The CDR3 length is 14 residues. The V gene's germline CDR1 is SGHDN and CDR2 FVKESK. Between the trimmed V and J ends, which lost 5 bases and 8 bases, there was a span of 16 bases. The CDR3 DNA reads TGTGCCAGCAGCAGACTGACGGGGGAGGACATTCAGTACTTC. Protein: CASSRLTGEDIQYF. The complete variable domain, with remaining parts taken from reference TRBV14 and TRBJ2-4, reads EAGVTQFPSHSVIEKGQTVTLRCDPISGHDNLYWYRRVMGKEIKFLLHFVKESKQDESGMPNNRFLAERTGGTYSTLKVQPAELEDSGVYFCASSRLTGEDIQYFGAGTRLSVL.

This rearrangement joins TRBV2 to TRBJ1-1; no clear D gene. Trimming removed 3 bases at V and 3 bases at J, with 8 bases between. The germline CDR1 and CDR2 sequences are SNHLY and FYNNEI. The CDR3 is 13 residues long. CDR3 residues: CASSEEQYTEAFF. CDR3 coding DNA: TGTGCCAGCAGTGAGGAACAGTACACTGAAGCTTTCTTT.

The chain has TRBV9 and TRBJ2-1; D is possibly TRBD1 (5 bases). Germline V gene data show CDR1 as SGDLS and CDR2 as YYNGEE. V was clipped by 0 bases and J by 8 bases, with 21 bases between them. The CDR3 runs 17 residues. The CDR3: CASSVGAGPPKRDEQFF. CDR3 nucleotide sequence: TGTGCCAGCAGCGTAGGGGCAGGGCCCCCAAAAAGGGATGAGCAGTTCTTC.

The chain combines TRBV15 with TRBJ2-7; D remains ambiguous. Germline-derived CDR1 and CDR2 are LNHNV and YYDKDF (reference sequence). The V and J ends lost 0 bases and 3 bases respectively, with 12 bases between them. CDR3 size: 15 residues. The CDR3, as DNA: TGTGCCACCAGCAGAGAGGTAGGCGGAGACTACGAGCAGTACTTC. Protein sequence: CATSREVGGDYEQYF.